This entry concerns a single T cell receptor beta chain. Blood CD8+ and CD4+ T cells underwent high-throughput TCR beta sequencing. Reverse transcription of about 0.45 to 1 ug RNA was performed with random hexamers. Each CDR3 protein is one row after TCRdb ran MiXCR on the immunoSEQ multiplex PCR reads. This table holds 150,000 to 200,000 distinct CDR3 sequences, roughly 96% found once. The CDR3 sequence is 13 residues long. With V trimmed by 5 bases and J by 3 bases, 3 bases remained unmatched. The V gene's germline CDR1 is DFQATT and CDR2 SNEGSKA (reference sequence). These data originate in a study of CD8 T cells in Susac syndrome.

Sequenced input: CD8+ T cells from PBMCs. The receptor was isolated from a human donor with multiple sclerosis. The chain has TRBV20-1 and TRBJ2-7; TRBD2 aligns across 11 bases. CDR3 coding DNA: TGCAGTGCTTCGGGGACTAGCGGCTACGAGCAGTACTTC. It is translated as CSASGTSGYEQYF.